These 30 T cell receptor beta chains share one sample of origin, sequenced in a study of blood T cell repertoires in COVID-19. Assay used: immunoSEQ multiplex PCR; TCRdb lists only in-frame clones, some missing. Counted here are 200,000 to 250,000 clones, approximately 83% occurring once; the ten biggest clones make up approximately 7.4%. Specimen: peripheral blood. The receptors shown here come from a woman between 45 and 60 years old with acute or convalescent COVID-19.

The chain combines TRBV10-3 with TRBJ1-6; D is unclear. This CDR3 has 14 residues. Deletions cut 7 bases from V and 3 bases from J, with 10 bases between. Germline V gene lookup returns CDR1 ENHRY and CDR2 SYGVKD. The CDR3 coding sequence is TGTGCCATCAATCAAGGGAGCTATAATTCACCCCTCCACTTT. Translated: CAINQGSYNSPLHF.

This clone was observed once. The chain employs TRBV27 and TRBJ1-3; 8 bases fit TRBD1. The length of the CDR3 is 16 residues. V gave up 6 bases and J gave up 1 base; unmatched junction bases: 8. From germline, CDR1 is MNHEY and CDR2 SMNVEV (reference sequence). CDR3 in amino acids: CASSRGPGISGNTIYF. The CDR3 coding sequence is TGTGCCAGCAGCAGGGGGCCGGGTATTTCTGGAAACACCATATATTTT.

The rearrangement joins TRBV18 to TRBJ2-3, with D perhaps TRBD2 (5 bases). Germline lookup yields CDR1 KGHSH and CDR2 LQKENI. This CDR3 contains 16 residues. V was pared by 1 base and J by 0 bases, with 11 bases between. The CDR3 protein is CASSPRAEASTDTQYF. The CDR3 region has the DNA TGTGCCAGCTCACCACGGGCGGAGGCTAGCACAGATACGCAGTATTTT.

The chain recombines TRBV5-1 with TRBJ1-1; D gene uncertain. CDR1 is SGHRS and CDR2 is YFSETQ in the germline V gene. This CDR3 region has 14 residues. V was trimmed by 0 bases and J by 4 bases, leaving 10 bases between them. As DNA, the CDR3 is TGCGCCAGCAGCTTGGACGCGGCGGCCACTGAAGCTTTCTTT. Protein sequence: CASSLDAAATEAFF.

This clone has a single count. The rearrangement joins TRBV15 to TRBJ2-7, with 7 bases matching TRBD1. The CDR3 consists of 16 residues. V dropped 1 base and J dropped 2; count of bases not matched to a gene: 8. Germline values: CDR1 LNHNV, CDR2 YYDKDF (reference sequence). CDR3 DNA: TGTGCCACCAGCAGAGCGGTCAGGGGGATCCCCTACGAGCAGTACTTC. Amino acid sequence: CATSRAVRGIPYEQYF.

V usage is TRBV5-1 and J usage is TRBJ2-1; TRBD2 is a possible D gene (5 bases). The V gene's germline CDR1 is SGHRS and CDR2 YFSETQ. This CDR3 region has 14 residues. Trimming pared 2 bases from V and 6 bases from J, leaving 12 bases between. The CDR3, as DNA: TGCGCCAGCAGCTTCCAGACTATGGGCAATGAGCAGTTCTTC. It translates to CASSFQTMGNEQFF.

The V and J genes are TRBV2 and TRBJ2-6, with D maybe TRBD2 (5 bases). V lost 3 bases and J 0 bases, leaving 12 bases between the germline ends. The CDR3 is 17 residues long. The germline gives CDR1 SNHLY, CDR2 FYNNEI. CDR3 sequence: CASSDFRGSSGANVLTF. CDR3 coding DNA: TGTGCCAGCAGTGACTTCCGGGGATCCTCTGGGGCCAACGTCCTGACTTTC.

The sample holds a few counts of this clone. The rearrangement joins TRBV5-1 to TRBJ1-6; unclear D gene. The V gene lost 0 bases and the J gene lost 1 base, with 8 bases spanning the gap. This CDR3 region has 16 residues. Germline V gene lookup returns CDR1 SGHRS and CDR2 YFSETQ. The CDR3 region is CASSLAGISYNSPLHF. The CDR3 bases are TGCGCCAGCAGCTTGGCGGGAATATCCTATAATTCACCCCTCCACTTT. Using reference TRBV5-1 and TRBJ1-6 for the parts outside the CDR3, the full variable domain is KAGVTQTPRYLIKTRGQQVTLSCSPISGHRSVSWYQQTPGQGLQFLFEYFSETQRNKGNFPGRFSGRQFSNSRSEMNVSTLELGDSALYLCASSLAGISYNSPLHFGNGTRLTVT.

The chain recombines TRBV6-2 or TRBV6-3 with TRBJ1-3, with D maybe TRBD1 (5 bases). Looked up from germline, CDR1 is MNHEY and CDR2 is SVGEGT. The CDR3 consists of 15 residues. With 6 bases removed from V and 0 bases from J, the gap between germline ends came to 12 bases. The DNA for the CDR3 is TGTGCCAGCAGCTTCTCAGGGTCCTCTGGAAACACCATATATTTT. It yields the protein CASSFSGSSGNTIYF.

The V and J genes are TRBV28 and TRBJ1-5, with D maybe TRBD1 (6 bases). CDR1 is MDHEN and CDR2 is SYDVKM in the germline V gene. V lost 5 bases and J lost 3, with 11 bases in between. CDR3 length: 14 residues. The CDR3 sequence is CASSGRGINQPQHF. In DNA form, the CDR3 reads TGTGCCAGCAGTGGGAGGGGGATCAATCAGCCCCAGCATTTT. Full variable domain (remainder filled in from reference TRBV28 and TRBJ1-5): DVKVTQSSRYLVKRTGEKVFLECVQDMDHENMFWYRQDPGLGLRLIYFSYDVKMKEKGDIPEGYSVSREKKERFSLILESASTNQTSMYLCASSGRGINQPQHFGDGTRLSIL.

The J gene is TRBJ2-5, the V gene TRBV7-6, with 9 bases that match TRBD2. This CDR3 has 15 amino acids. V lost 5 bases and J lost 5; bases outside the gene matches: 9. The germline gives CDR1 SGHVS, CDR2 FNYEAQ. The CDR3 sequence is CASSPVAGVSETQYF. The CDR3 coding sequence is TGTGCCAGCAGCCCAGTAGCGGGAGTTTCGGAGACCCAGTACTTC.

This rearrangement joins TRBV5-1 to TRBJ2-2; D may be TRBD1 (5 bases). V lost 5 bases and J lost 4, with 12 bases in between. CDR3 length equals 14 residues. The germline V gene has CDR1 SGHRS and CDR2 YFSETQ. CDR3 loop: CASRPGDSTGELFF. As DNA, the CDR3 is TGCGCCAGCAGACCCGGAGACAGCACCGGGGAGCTGTTTTTT.

The rearrangement uses TRBV6-2 or TRBV6-3 and TRBJ1-4; D is uncertain. V was clipped by 4 bases and J by 10 bases, with 13 bases between them. Germline V CDR1 and CDR2: MNHEY, SVGEGT. The CDR3 covers 13 residues. The CDR3 coding sequence is TGTGCCAGCAGTTTATCGGCGGCTCTAAAACTGTTTTTT. As protein: CASSLSAALKLFF.

The chain is built from TRBV28 and TRBJ2-2; 9 nucleotides match TRBD1. Unmatched junction bases numbered 6, after V lost 6 bases and J lost 7 bases. The CDR3 is 14 amino acids. Looked up from germline, CDR1 is MDHEN and CDR2 is SYDVKM. The CDR3 sequence is CASSRDRVNGELFF. The DNA of the CDR3 is TGTGCCAGCAGCCGGGACAGGGTAAACGGGGAGCTGTTTTTT.

V is TRBV15 and J is TRBJ1-3; 7 positions agree with TRBD1. Per the germline V gene, CDR1 is LNHNV and CDR2 is YYDKDF (reference sequence). J gave up 0 bases and V 3 bases, and 5 bases lay outside the gene matches. The CDR3 is 16 amino acids. The CDR3: CATSRPGTVSGNTIYF. CDR3 DNA sequence: TGTGCCACCAGCAGGCCCGGGACAGTCTCTGGAAACACCATATATTTT.

The chain links TRBV9 to TRBJ1-1; TRBD1 matches at 8 bases. CDR3 length equals 15 residues. Germline V CDR1 and CDR2: SGDLS, YYNGEE. With 6 bases clipped from V and 1 base from J, the junction kept 8 bases outside the gene matches. In DNA, the CDR3 is TGTGCCAGCACCGAAACAGGGGGAACGAACACTGAAGCTTTCTTT. Protein: CASTETGGTNTEAFF.

The count of this clone is one. Within the sample, other DNA sequences also encode this same CDR3. The genes are TRBV20-1 and TRBJ1-5; D gene ambiguous. V lost 3 bases and J lost 4, with 13 bases in between. Germline V CDR1 and CDR2: DFQATT, SNEGSKA (reference sequence). CDR3 length: 14 residues. Here the CDR3 reads CSASRQARNQPQHF. The CDR3 DNA sequence: TGCAGTGCTAGTAGGCAGGCCCGGAATCAGCCCCAGCATTTT.

The chain joins TRBV6-6 to TRBJ2-5; TRBD2 might be the D (6 bases). The CDR3 loop spans 16 amino acids. Germline loops: CDR1 MNHNY, CDR2 SVGAGI (reference sequence). Trimming removed 8 bases at V and 5 bases at J, with 24 bases between. The CDR3 coding sequence is TGTGCCAGCCCGCCCTTCAGCGCGGGGCCTGGGGAGACCCAGTACTTC. Protein sequence: CASPPFSAGPGETQYF.

This chain uses TRBV5-4 with TRBJ2-1; 11 nucleotides align to TRBD2. After removal of 0 bases from V and 4 bases from J, the junction contained 6 bases not matched to a gene. This CDR3 contains 17 residues. Germline V gene sequence: CDR1 SGHNT, CDR2 YYREEE (reference sequence). The CDR3 reads CASSLGLAGGMYNEQFF. The CDR3 nucleotides read TGTGCCAGCAGCTTGGGTCTAGCGGGAGGCATGTACAATGAGCAGTTCTTC.

The chain recombines TRBV19 with TRBJ2-1; 14 bases align to TRBD2. Germline V CDR1 and CDR2: LNHDA, SQIVND (reference sequence). Trimming took 3 bases from V and 5 from J; bases not matched to a gene: 3. The CDR3 runs 16 residues. The CDR3, as DNA: TGTGCCAGTAGTATCCCGGGACTAGCGGGAGACAATGAGCAGTTCTTC. Protein sequence: CASSIPGLAGDNEQFF.

This clone was seen only a few times. This sequence joins TRBV15 and TRBJ1-2; D is undetermined. Trimming shortened V by 1 base and J by 1 base, and 7 bases separated the two germline ends. The CDR3 runs 14 residues. From germline, CDR1 is LNHNV and CDR2 YYDKDF (reference sequence). The CDR3 coding sequence is TGTGCCACCAGCAGAGGAGCGATTAACTATGGCTACACCTTC. As protein: CATSRGAINYGYTF. Filled out from reference TRBV15 and TRBJ1-2, the complete variable domain reads DAMVIQNPRYQVTQFGKPVTLSCSQTLNHNVMYWYQQKSSQAPKLLFHYYDKDFNNEADTPDNFQSRRPNTSFCFLDIRSPGLGDTAMYLCATSRGAINYGYTFGSGTRLTVV.

The chain couples TRBV28 to TRBJ1-1; 9 positions agree with TRBD1. J was trimmed by 8 bases and V by 8 bases; bases with no gene match: 3. The CDR3 contains 11 residues. Germline CDR1 and CDR2: MDHEN and SYDVKM. CDR3 nucleotides: TGTGCCAGCTTAGGGACAGGGGAAGCTTTCTTT. This sequence encodes CASLGTGEAFF. The full variable domain, in which reference TRBV28 and TRBJ1-1 provide the parts outside the CDR3, is DVKVTQSSRYLVKRTGEKVFLECVQDMDHENMFWYRQDPGLGLRLIYFSYDVKMKEKGDIPEGYSVSREKKERFSLILESASTNQTSMYLCASLGTGEAFFGQGTRLTVV.

The rearrangement uses TRBV4-1 and TRBJ2-1; possibly TRBD2 for D (5 bases). V lost 3 bases to trimming and J lost 6 bases, with 18 bases between them. CDR1 and CDR2 from the germline V gene are MGHRA and YSYEKL. The CDR3 has 16 amino acids. The CDR3 bases are TGCGCCAGCAGCCATCAACCGCCGGGGATCTCCAATGAGCAGTTCTTC. Translation: CASSHQPPGISNEQFF.

Only a few counts were recorded for this clone. The chain couples TRBV6-5 to TRBJ2-7; D is uncertain. Germline V gene lookup returns CDR1 MNHEY and CDR2 SVGAGI. The V end lost 6 bases, the J end lost 3 bases, and 12 bases lay between the germline ends. CDR3 size: 13 residues. The CDR3 loop reads CASSPGMYYEQYF. The CDR3 DNA follows: TGTGCCAGCAGCCCCGGTATGTACTACGAGCAGTACTTC.

This chain's CDR3 is CASSLAGQGGIAIQYF. Written as DNA, the CDR3 is TGTGCCAGCAGCTTAGCGGGACAGGGGGGAATTGCCATTCAGTACTTC. This chain links TRBV7-9 with TRBJ2-4; 11 positions agree with TRBD1. The CDR3 has 16 amino acids. Germline assignment: CDR1 SEHNR and CDR2 FQNEAQ (reference sequence). The J segment lost 9 bases and the V segment lost 0 bases, leaving 7 bases of the junction unmatched.

The chain joins TRBV19 to TRBJ2-7; 7 positions agree with TRBD1. Looked up from germline, CDR1 is LNHDA and CDR2 is SQIVND (reference sequence). This CDR3 comprises 15 residues. V lost 3 bases and J lost 6; bases outside the gene matches: 11. The CDR3 region has the DNA TGTGCCAGTAGTATTGATTTGACAGGGCAACTCGAGCAGTACTTC. It specifies CASSIDLTGQLEQYF.

The gene calls are TRBV6-5 and TRBJ2-1, with D maybe TRBD1 (6 bases). The CDR3 totals 15 residues. CDR1 is MNHEY and CDR2 is SVGAGI in the germline V gene. Trimming took off 6 bases at V and 9 bases at J, with 21 bases between the two ends. CDR3 amino acids: CASSGQTGRVVEQFF. The DNA of the CDR3 is TGTGCCAGCAGCGGCCAGACAGGCAGAGTGGTTGAGCAGTTCTTC.

The chain combines TRBV28 with TRBJ1-6, with TRBD1 identical over 8 bases. Trimming cost V 6 bases and J 0 bases; bases outside gene matches: 10. Germline V CDR1 and CDR2: MDHEN, SYDVKM. The CDR3 is made up of 18 amino acids. The DNA of the CDR3 is TGTGCCAGCAGCCCCCCTCAGGGACAGGTCTCCTATAATTCACCCCTCCACTTT. Translating it yields CASSPPQGQVSYNSPLHF.

The rearrangement uses TRBV30 and TRBJ2-7; 8 bases fit TRBD1. CDR1 GTSNPN and CDR2 SVGIG come from the germline V gene (reference sequence). CDR3 length: 14 amino acids. J was trimmed by 1 base and V by 2 bases; bases with no gene match: 4. In nucleotides, the CDR3 is TGTGCCTGGAGTACCCAGGGGGCTTCCTACGAGCAGTACTTC. Translation: CAWSTQGASYEQYF.

This chain links TRBV7-2 with TRBJ1-2; TRBD1 aligns across 10 bases. Trimming took 5 bases from V and 8 from J; bases not matched to a gene: 17. This CDR3 comprises 17 residues. Germline V gene sequence: CDR1 SGHTA, CDR2 FQGNSA. CDR3 loop: CASSSSGTGVQGLGYTF. The CDR3 bases are TGTGCCAGCAGCAGTTCCGGGACAGGGGTTCAAGGTTTAGGCTACACCTTC.